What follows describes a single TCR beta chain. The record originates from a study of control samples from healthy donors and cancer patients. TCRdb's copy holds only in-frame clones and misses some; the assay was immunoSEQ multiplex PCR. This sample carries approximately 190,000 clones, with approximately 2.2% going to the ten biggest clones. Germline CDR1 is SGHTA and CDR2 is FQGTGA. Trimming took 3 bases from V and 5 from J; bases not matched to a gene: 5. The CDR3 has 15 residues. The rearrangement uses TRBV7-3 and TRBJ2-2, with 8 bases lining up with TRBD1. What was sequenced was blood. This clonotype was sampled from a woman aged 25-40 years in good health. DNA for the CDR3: TGTGCCAGCAGCTTCGACAGGGGCTCTACCGGGGAGCTGTTTTTT. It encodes CASSFDRGSTGELFF.